This is a list of T cell receptor beta chains from one sample in a study of T-cell reconstitution after alpha-beta-depleted transplantation in children. TCRdb recomputed calls from the PCR reads with MiXCR, one row per CDR3 protein. The sample includes about 540,000 distinct CDR3 sequences, around 17% of them seen just once. The sequences come from PBMCs from the stem cell graft donor, collected from the stem cell graft. The source is a human donor who donated a stem cell graft to a child with acute lymphoblastic leukemia. The CDR3 runs from the conserved cysteine through the conserved F or W. Each record gives: clone size, V gene, J gene, D gene, CDR3 length, CDR3 protein, CDR3 DNA. The D gene is left open where the match is weak. Only part of the rows carry a size: once, few, many, or a class if the clone is expanded.

clone_size: few
v_call: TRBV20-1
j_call: TRBJ1-2
d_call: -
cdr3_length: 12
cdr3_aa: CSARRQSYGYTF
cdr3_nt: TGCAGTGCTAGAAGGCAGAGCTATGGCTACACCTTC

clone_size: few
v_call: TRBV6-1
j_call: TRBJ2-7
d_call: -
cdr3_length: 16
cdr3_aa: CASSEYTRELSYEQYF
cdr3_nt: TGTGCCAGCAGTGAATATACCCGGGAACTCTCCTACGAGCAGTACTTC

clone_size: -
v_call: TRBV27
j_call: TRBJ1-2
d_call: -
cdr3_length: 13
cdr3_aa: CASSLSGTRGYTF
cdr3_nt: TGTGCCAGCAGTTTATCAGGGACGCGTGGCTACACCTTC

clone_size: once
v_call: TRBV4-1
j_call: TRBJ1-2
d_call: TRBD1
cdr3_length: 13
cdr3_aa: CATSPQGAMGYTF
cdr3_nt: TGCGCCACTTCCCCACAGGGGGCGATGGGCTACACCTTC

clone_size: few
v_call: TRBV2
j_call: TRBJ1-4
d_call: -
cdr3_length: 14
cdr3_aa: CASGGRTVAEKLFF
cdr3_nt: TGTGCCAGCGGGGGGAGGACAGTAGCTGAAAAACTGTTTTTT

clone_size: few
v_call: TRBV27
j_call: TRBJ2-5
d_call: -
cdr3_length: 13
cdr3_aa: CASSDRLEETQYF
cdr3_nt: TGTGCCAGCAGTGACAGGCTAGAAGAGACCCAGTACTTC

clone_size: few
v_call: TRBV7-9
j_call: TRBJ2-7
d_call: TRBD2
cdr3_length: 13
cdr3_aa: CATRLAGGYEQYF
cdr3_nt: TGTGCCACAAGACTAGCGGGAGGGTACGAGCAGTACTTC

clone_size: -
v_call: TRBV18
j_call: TRBJ2-1
d_call: TRBD2
cdr3_length: 13
cdr3_aa: CASSRLAPNEQFF
cdr3_nt: TGTGCCAGCTCACGACTAGCTCCCAATGAGCAGTTCTTC

clone_size: few
v_call: TRBV2
j_call: TRBJ2-2
d_call: -
cdr3_length: 12
cdr3_aa: CASRQVAGELFF
cdr3_nt: TGTGCCAGCAGGCAGGTGGCCGGGGAGCTGTTTTTT

clone_size: -
v_call: TRBV20-1
j_call: TRBJ2-5
d_call: -
cdr3_length: 16
cdr3_aa: CSASLSLGSKGWTQYF
cdr3_nt: TGCAGTGCTAGCCTCTCCCTAGGGTCTAAGGGATGGACCCAGTACTTC

clone_size: once
v_call: TRBV14
j_call: TRBJ2-1
d_call: TRBD2
cdr3_length: 17
cdr3_aa: CASSQDETSGSDGEQFF
cdr3_nt: TGTGCCAGCAGCCAAGATGAGACTAGCGGGAGCGACGGTGAGCAGTTCTTC

clone_size: few
v_call: TRBV6-2/TRBV6-3
j_call: TRBJ2-4
d_call: TRBD2
cdr3_length: 17
cdr3_aa: CASSYGTSGQARDIQYF
cdr3_nt: TGTGCCAGCAGTTACGGGACTAGCGGACAAGCCAGGGACATTCAGTACTTC

clone_size: few
v_call: TRBV19
j_call: TRBJ1-2
d_call: -
cdr3_length: 13
cdr3_aa: CASSIPDNYGYTF
cdr3_nt: TGTGCCAGTAGTATCCCCGACAACTATGGCTACACCTTC

clone_size: few
v_call: TRBV5-1
j_call: TRBJ2-3
d_call: -
cdr3_length: 14
cdr3_aa: CASSFSKGADTQYF
cdr3_nt: TGCGCCAGCAGCTTCAGTAAGGGGGCAGATACGCAGTATTTT

clone_size: few
v_call: TRBV20-1
j_call: TRBJ1-2
d_call: -
cdr3_length: 13
cdr3_aa: CSASRDGNYGYTF
cdr3_nt: TGCAGTGCTAGTCGGGACGGGAACTATGGCTACACCTTC

clone_size: -
v_call: TRBV29-1
j_call: TRBJ1-1
d_call: -
cdr3_length: 15
cdr3_aa: CSVDGEGPTGAEAFF
cdr3_nt: TGCAGCGTTGACGGCGAGGGGCCGACCGGCGCTGAAGCTTTCTTT

clone_size: -
v_call: TRBV7-3
j_call: TRBJ2-3
d_call: TRBD1
cdr3_length: 12
cdr3_aa: CASGTGTDTQYF
cdr3_nt: TGTGCCAGTGGGACAGGCACAGATACGCAGTATTTT

clone_size: -
v_call: TRBV2
j_call: TRBJ1-5
d_call: -
cdr3_length: 14
cdr3_aa: CASSEGVGNQPQHF
cdr3_nt: TGTGCCAGCAGTGAAGGGGTGGGCAATCAGCCCCAGCATTTT

clone_size: -
v_call: TRBV6-1
j_call: TRBJ2-7
d_call: TRBD2
cdr3_length: 14
cdr3_aa: CASTSGLAGDEQYF
cdr3_nt: TGTGCCAGCACCTCTGGACTAGCGGGGGACGAGCAGTACTTC

clone_size: -
v_call: TRBV6-5
j_call: TRBJ2-2
d_call: TRBD2
cdr3_length: 16
cdr3_aa: CASSYPTSGSTGELFF
cdr3_nt: TGTGCCAGCAGTTATCCGACTAGCGGGAGCACCGGGGAGCTGTTTTTT

clone_size: -
v_call: TRBV12-3/TRBV12-4
j_call: TRBJ1-1
d_call: -
cdr3_length: 11
cdr3_aa: CASGPGAEAFF
cdr3_nt: TGTGCCAGCGGCCCGGGTGCTGAAGCTTTCTTT

clone_size: -
v_call: TRBV29-1
j_call: TRBJ2-1
d_call: -
cdr3_length: 15
cdr3_aa: CSVARGTSRYNEQFF
cdr3_nt: TGCAGCGTTGCCAGGGGCACTAGTCGCTACAATGAGCAGTTCTTC

clone_size: -
v_call: TRBV7-7
j_call: TRBJ2-5
d_call: TRBD2
cdr3_length: 15
cdr3_aa: CASSLQLAGRETQYF
cdr3_nt: TGTGCCAGCAGCTTACAACTAGCGGGACGAGAGACCCAGTACTTC

clone_size: -
v_call: TRBV2
j_call: TRBJ2-5
d_call: -
cdr3_length: 14
cdr3_aa: CASSEWGTQETQYF
cdr3_nt: TGTGCCAGCAGTGAATGGGGCACTCAAGAGACCCAGTACTTC

clone_size: -
v_call: TRBV9
j_call: TRBJ2-2
d_call: -
cdr3_length: 13
cdr3_aa: CASQSLNTGELFF
cdr3_nt: TGTGCCAGCCAATCGCTGAACACCGGGGAGCTGTTTTTT

clone_size: -
v_call: TRBV4-1
j_call: TRBJ1-4
d_call: -
cdr3_length: 15
cdr3_aa: CASSPPAGGYPKLFF
cdr3_nt: TGCGCCAGCAGCCCCCCGGCCGGGGGGTATCCTAAACTGTTTTTT

clone_size: few
v_call: TRBV12-3/TRBV12-4
j_call: TRBJ2-5
d_call: TRBD2
cdr3_length: 16
cdr3_aa: CASSSRLAGGQETQYF
cdr3_nt: TGTGCCAGCAGTTCAAGACTAGCGGGAGGGCAAGAGACCCAGTACTTC

clone_size: -
v_call: TRBV4-1
j_call: TRBJ2-7
d_call: TRBD2
cdr3_length: 15
cdr3_aa: CASSPTAGGTHEQYF
cdr3_nt: TGCGCCAGCAGCCCCACGGCGGGAGGTACCCACGAGCAGTACTTC

clone_size: few
v_call: TRBV10-2
j_call: TRBJ2-5
d_call: -
cdr3_length: 13
cdr3_aa: CASSPGTAKTQYF
cdr3_nt: TGCGCCAGCAGCCCCGGGACCGCAAAAACCCAGTACTTC

clone_size: -
v_call: TRBV30
j_call: TRBJ2-7
d_call: TRBD2
cdr3_length: 14
cdr3_aa: CAWSVGGSVGEQYF
cdr3_nt: TGTGCCTGGAGTGTTGGCGGGAGTGTCGGTGAGCAGTACTTC

clone_size: -
v_call: TRBV5-1
j_call: TRBJ2-7
d_call: TRBD2
cdr3_length: 20
cdr3_aa: CASSLVPGLGLAGTSYEQYF
cdr3_nt: TGCGCCAGCAGCTTGGTCCCTGGCCTAGGACTAGCGGGAACCTCCTACGAGCAGTACTTC

clone_size: -
v_call: TRBV20-1
j_call: TRBJ1-1
d_call: -
cdr3_length: 15
cdr3_aa: CSARDNAGNITEAFF
cdr3_nt: TGCAGTGCTAGAGATAACGCAGGGAATATCACTGAAGCTTTCTTT